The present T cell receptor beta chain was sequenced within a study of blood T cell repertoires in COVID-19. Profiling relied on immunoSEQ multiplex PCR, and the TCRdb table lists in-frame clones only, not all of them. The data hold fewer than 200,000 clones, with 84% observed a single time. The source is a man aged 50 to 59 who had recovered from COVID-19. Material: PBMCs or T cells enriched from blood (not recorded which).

The CDR3 bases are TGTGCCAGCAGCGTAGCTCTGGGGACAGACGGCGCTAACTATGGCTACACCTTC. Translated: CASSVALGTDGANYGYTF. This chain uses TRBV9 with TRBJ1-2; 7 positions match TRBD1. V was clipped by 0 bases and J by 0 bases; unmatched bases: 11. Germline CDR1 SGDLS, CDR2 YYNGEE. There are 18 residues in the CDR3. The variable domain in full, completed from reference TRBV9 and TRBJ1-2, reads DSGVTQTPKHLITATGQRVTLRCSPRSGDLSVYWYQQSLDQGLQFLIQYYNGEERAKGNILERFSAQQFPDLHSELNLSSLELGDSALYFCASSVALGTDGANYGYTFGSGTRLTVV.